The rows below give T cell receptor beta chains drawn from one sample of a study of blood T cells in healthy people across ages. TCRdb re-called the 5' RACE reads with MiXCR, one entry per CDR3 protein. Found here are about 930,000 distinct CDR3 sequences, roughly 28% of them singletons; the top ten hold roughly 10%. This sample was also put to use in a study of T cells of mothers and their children.

Sequenced material: blood. These TCRs come from a middle-aged woman in good health. CDR3s include the opening cysteine and the closing phenylalanine or tryptophan. The D gene is left open where the match is weak. Not all rows give a size; the values are once, few, many and, for expanded clones, a class.

TRBD2,TRBJ2-5,14,TRBV20-1,few,CSARKTSAGETQYF,TGCAGTGCTAGGAAGACTAGCGCAGGGGAGACCCAGTACTTC
-,TRBJ2-1,12,TRBV7-8,few,CASSTSRNEQFF,TGTGCCAGCAGCACCTCCCGCAATGAGCAGTTCTTC
-,TRBJ1-2,16,TRBV28,-,CASSPRPGTGDYGYTF,TGTGCCAGCAGTCCGCGTCCCGGGACGGGGGATTATGGCTACACCTTC
-,TRBJ1-6,16,TRBV7-2,-,CASSLTDASGNSPLHF,TGTGCCAGCAGCCTGACAGACGCCTCGGGCAATTCACCCCTCCACTTT
-,TRBJ1-6,16,TRBV6-5,many,CASSRQGSIRYSPLHF,TGTGCCAGCAGCCGCCAGGGCTCTATTCGATATTCACCCCTCCACTTT
TRBD1,TRBJ2-1,15,TRBV9,-,CASSVGGQGLDEQFF,TGTGCCAGCAGCGTAGGAGGACAGGGGTTGGATGAGCAGTTCTTC
-,TRBJ2-1,13,TRBV27,-,CASSRLEGNEQFF,TGTGCCAGCAGCCGCCTTGAAGGCAATGAGCAGTTCTTC
-,TRBJ2-1,14,TRBV12-3/TRBV12-4,many,CASRPGHGYNEQFF,TGTGCCAGCCGACCGGGACACGGCTACAATGAGCAGTTCTTC
-,TRBJ1-2,15,TRBV12-3/TRBV12-4,few,CASSFKVSYNYGYTF,TGTGCCAGCAGTTTTAAGGTCAGCTACAACTATGGCTACACCTTC
-,TRBJ1-1,13,TRBV29-1,few,CSVEGSLGAEAFF,TGCAGCGTTGAAGGGTCCCTAGGGGCTGAAGCTTTCTTT
TRBD1,TRBJ1-1,13,TRBV10-3,-,CAIRFRGDTEAFF,TGTGCCATCAGATTCAGGGGGGATACTGAAGCTTTCTTT
-,TRBJ1-1,13,TRBV28,few,CASSFGGQVEAFF,TGTGCCAGCAGTTTCGGTGGGCAGGTTGAAGCTTTCTTT
TRBD2,TRBJ2-3,17,TRBV12-3/TRBV12-4,-,CASSLALRSGATDTQYF,TGTGCCAGCAGTTTAGCCCTACGGAGCGGGGCCACAGATACGCAGTATTTT
-,TRBJ1-2,12,TRBV3-1,few,CASRSGQNGYTF,TGTGCCAGCAGATCAGGGCAAAATGGCTACACCTTC
-,TRBJ2-3,20,TRBV5-6,many,CASSFSHTLKQSVEIHTQYF,TGTGCCAGCAGCTTCTCCCATACCCTGAAACAGTCTGTGGAAATCCATACGCAGTATTTT
TRBD2,TRBJ2-3,16,TRBV20-1,-,CSAQTSGGAGTDTQYF,TGCAGTGCTCAGACTAGCGGGGGGGCGGGCACAGATACGCAGTATTTT
-,TRBJ2-5,13,TRBV24-1,many,CATSETGQETQYF,TGTGCCACCAGTGAGACAGGACAAGAGACCCAGTACTTC
-,TRBJ2-3,12,TRBV27,-,CASPGRTDTQYF,TGTGCCAGCCCGGGACGCACAGATACGCAGTATTTT
-,TRBJ2-7,14,TRBV29-1,few,CSVGQGETYNEQYF,TGCAGCGTTGGGCAGGGCGAGACCTACAATGAGCAGTACTTC
-,TRBJ1-5,14,TRBV12-3/TRBV12-4,-,CASSRTDVGQPQHF,TGTGCCAGCAGTCGTACAGATGTTGGTCAGCCCCAGCATTTT
-,TRBJ2-5,14,TRBV7-3,-,CASSFRGGRETQYF,TGTGCCAGCAGTTTTAGAGGGGGACGGGAGACCCAGTACTTC
-,TRBJ1-1,14,TRBV20-1,-,CSARGQYMNTEAFF,TGCAGTGCTAGAGGACAGTACATGAACACTGAAGCTTTCTTT
-,TRBJ2-1,14,TRBV27,few,CASSLLLSGYEQFF,TGTGCCAGCAGTTTATTGCTCTCAGGGTACGAGCAGTTCTTC
TRBD1,TRBJ1-5,15,TRBV12-3/TRBV12-4,-,CASRAGTGGYQPQHF,TGTGCCAGCAGAGCCGGGACAGGGGGCTATCAGCCCCAGCATTTT
-,TRBJ1-1,12,TRBV6-1,-,CASSESGGIAFF,TGTGCCAGCAGTGAAAGCGGGGGGATAGCTTTCTTT
-,TRBJ2-7,14,TRBV5-1,few,CASARQTLNYEQYF,TGCGCCAGCGCTAGACAGACACTAAACTACGAGCAGTACTTC
TRBD2,TRBJ2-3,13,TRBV20-1,few,CSATAERGDTQYF,TGCAGTGCTACGGCCGAGCGGGGAGATACGCAGTATTTT
TRBD1,TRBJ1-2,14,TRBV27,-,CASRESRTGGGYTF,TGTGCCAGCAGAGAGTCGAGGACAGGGGGCGGCTACACCTTC
TRBD2,TRBJ2-3,17,TRBV7-3,-,CASSFASGGAAADTQYF,TGTGCCAGCAGCTTTGCTAGCGGGGGGGCCGCGGCAGATACGCAGTATTTT
TRBD1,TRBJ1-5,17,TRBV20-1,-,CSVAGDRGSYSNQPQHF,TGCAGTGTCGCCGGAGACAGGGGCTCCTATAGCAATCAGCCCCAGCATTTT
-,TRBJ2-1,14,TRBV3-1,-,CASSLGRAPNEQFF,TGTGCCAGCAGCCTAGGTAGGGCCCCCAATGAGCAGTTCTTC
TRBD1,TRBJ2-7,19,TRBV7-9,many,CASSPFGQGGSVRPYEQYF,TGTGCCAGCAGCCCCTTCGGACAGGGGGGTTCCGTAAGACCCTACGAGCAGTACTTC
-,TRBJ2-6,17,TRBV28,-,CASTPITSPSGANVLTF,TGTGCCAGCACCCCTATAACATCGCCCTCTGGGGCCAACGTCCTGACTTTC
-,TRBJ2-3,17,TRBV2,few,CASTRGKVSRGTDTQYF,TGTGCCAGCACGAGGGGGAAGGTATCCCGGGGCACAGATACGCAGTATTTT
TRBD2,TRBJ2-5,14,TRBV7-9,many,CASIPTSGQETQYF,TGTGCCAGCATCCCGACTAGCGGGCAAGAGACCCAGTACTTC
-,TRBJ1-5,14,TRBV6-5,-,CASSSAADYQPQHF,TGTGCCAGCAGTTCCGCGGCCGATTATCAGCCCCAGCATTTT
TRBD2,TRBJ2-5,13,TRBV20-1,-,CSARGLAEETQYF,TGCAGTGCTAGAGGCCTAGCGGAAGAGACCCAGTACTTC
-,TRBJ2-7,16,TRBV5-1,once,CASSLNRVIRSYEQYF,TGCGCCAGCAGCTTAAACAGGGTTATAAGGTCCTACGAGCAGTACTTC
-,TRBJ2-3,11,TRBV12-3/TRBV12-4,few,CASSWADTQYF,TGTGCCAGCAGTTGGGCAGATACGCAGTATTTT
-,TRBJ1-2,14,TRBV10-3,many,CAISGEGENYGYTF,TGTGCCATCAGCGGGGAGGGAGAGAACTATGGCTACACCTTC
-,TRBJ1-2,12,TRBV28,-,CASSSSPVGYTF,TGTGCCAGCAGTTCCTCCCCCGTTGGCTACACCTTC
TRBD2,TRBJ2-1,16,TRBV29-1,-,CSVEDGLLAGANEQFF,TGCAGCGTTGAAGATGGCTTGCTAGCGGGGGCCAATGAGCAGTTCTTC
TRBD1,TRBJ2-7,15,TRBV11-2,many,CASSRQTGGVYEQYF,TGTGCCAGCAGCCGACAAACAGGGGGCGTCTACGAGCAGTACTTC
-,TRBJ2-5,14,TRBV7-2,-,CASSLLPSQETQYF,TGTGCCAGCAGCTTACTACCGTCCCAAGAGACCCAGTACTTC
-,TRBJ1-5,14,TRBV27,few,CASSWGRKNQPQHF,TGTGCCAGCAGTTGGGGGCGCAAGAATCAGCCCCAGCATTTT
TRBD2,TRBJ2-7,19,TRBV7-2,few,CASSPRTGSGGPPCYEQYF,TGTGCCAGCAGTCCCCGTACGGGTAGCGGGGGCCCTCCTTGCTACGAGCAGTACTTC
-,TRBJ2-7,18,TRBV7-2,many,CASSPRRRGQTGGREQYF,TGTGCCAGCAGCCCCCGCCGGAGGGGGCAGACGGGTGGTCGCGAGCAGTACTTC
-,TRBJ1-5,14,TRBV7-8,-,CASSRRESNQPQHF,TGTGCCAGCAGCCGTCGGGAGAGCAATCAGCCCCAGCATTTT
TRBD1,TRBJ2-4,13,TRBV20-1,few,CSADTGTDDEQYF,TGCAGTGCTGATACCGGGACAGACGATGAGCAGTACTTC